The rows below give T cell receptor beta chains drawn from one sample of a study of T cells in Graves' hyperthyroidism and ophthalmopathy. TCRdb processed the multiplex PCR reads anew with MiXCR; each CDR3 protein has one entry. In the table there are around 760,000 distinct CDR3 sequences, about 35% of which are singletons. Sequencing input: blood. The source of these receptors is a woman in her thirties or forties with Graves' hyperthyroidism. Each CDR3 is given with its conserved first and last residue. The D gene is left open where the match is weak. Only part of the rows carry a size: once, few, many, or a class if the clone is expanded.

J gene	CDR3 length	V gene	D gene	clone size	CDR3 DNA	CDR3 protein
TRBJ1-1	12	TRBV29-1	NA	few	TGCACTGCTCGGATGGAAAACACTGAAGCTTTCTTT	CTARMENTEAFF
TRBJ1-2	16	TRBV5-6	NA	few	TGTGCCAGCAGCTTGGCCCAGGTTGGGGGCACCTATGGCTACACCTTC	CASSLAQVGGTYGYTF
TRBJ2-2	14	TRBV10-3	TRBD1	NA	TGTGCCACCACGACAGGGGCGAACACCGGGGAGCTGTTTTTT	CATTTGANTGELFF
TRBJ2-5	17	TRBV7-8	NA	few	TGTGCCAGCAGTTCGAGCGCCCGGGTACGGGGCCAAGAGACCCAGTACTTC	CASSSSARVRGQETQYF
TRBJ1-6	15	TRBV2	TRBD1	NA	TGTGCCAGCAGAGCAAGACAGGGGGAAAATTCACCCCTCCACTTT	CASRARQGENSPLHF
TRBJ1-1	13	TRBV29-1	TRBD1	many	TGCAGCGTTGTTGTACAGGGGGGCGCTGAAGCTTTCTTT	CSVVVQGGAEAFF
TRBJ2-7	14	TRBV2	TRBD2	few	TGTGCCAGCAGTTACGCGGGAGTAAAGGACGAGCAGTACTTC	CASSYAGVKDEQYF
TRBJ1-1	15	TRBV12-3/TRBV12-4	NA	NA	TGTGCCATTCTAAGGGGGGGGATAGCTCCTTCTGAAGCTTTCTTT	CAILRGGIAPSEAFF
TRBJ1-5	14	TRBV2	NA	many	TGTGCCAGCAGTGAAGCGGGGTCGAATCAGCCCCAGCATTTT	CASSEAGSNQPQHF
TRBJ1-6	12	TRBV5-1	NA	many	TGCGCCAGCACCGATAGCGATTCACCCCTCCACTTT	CASTDSDSPLHF
TRBJ2-5	18	TRBV2	TRBD2	many	TGTGCCAGCAGTGATTTGGGTCTGGCTGCGGGGGGCGGAGAGACCCAGTACTTC	CASSDLGLAAGGGETQYF
TRBJ2-7	12	TRBV29-1	NA	few	TGCAGCGTTGAAGATCAGGGGTACGAGCAGTACTTC	CSVEDQGYEQYF
TRBJ2-3	14	TRBV6-1	NA	NA	TGTGCCAGCAGTCAGGGAATTGGCTTGAATACGCAGTATTTT	CASSQGIGLNTQYF
TRBJ1-5	13	TRBV18	NA	many	TGTGCCAGCAGCCCCTCGGAGAATCAGCCCCAGCATTTT	CASSPSENQPQHF
TRBJ1-6	16	TRBV2	TRBD1	few	TGTGCCAGCAGTGAGGGGCCGGGACAGGGGCTTCCGACCCTCCACTTT	CASSEGPGQGLPTLHF
TRBJ1-2	15	TRBV19	NA	many	TGTGCCAGTACCCCGGATCTACGGGGAGGCTATGGCTACACCTTC	CASTPDLRGGYGYTF
TRBJ2-2	16	TRBV29-1	NA	many	TGCAGCGGCGGACCCGTAAGGGGCGGGGTGGCCGGGGAGCTGTTTTTT	CSGGPVRGGVAGELFF
TRBJ2-2	16	TRBV25-1	NA	NA	TGTGCCAGCAGTGAATCCCGGGGGCGGCCCACCGGGGAGCTGTTTTTT	CASSESRGRPTGELFF
TRBJ2-7	12	TRBV29-1	TRBD2	NA	TGCAGCGTCGAGCGGGAGCTTGATGAGCAGTACTTC	CSVERELDEQYF
TRBJ2-7	13	TRBV7-9	TRBD1	many	TGTGCCAGCAGTCGACAGGGCCAATACGAGCAGTACTTC	CASSRQGQYEQYF
TRBJ2-2	17	TRBV4-1	NA	few	TGCGCCAGCAGCCAAGTGAGGTTTGGGTCGGTCACCGGGGAGCTGTTTTTT	CASSQVRFGSVTGELFF
TRBJ1-2	14	TRBV28	NA	NA	TGTGCCACCGAGTTCCCGGACGCCTTTCGTGGCTACACCTTC	CATEFPDAFRGYTF
TRBJ2-2	14	TRBV10-3	NA	many	TGTGCCATCAGTGAAGTACGTGGCACCGGGGAGCTGTTTTTT	CAISEVRGTGELFF
TRBJ2-7	10	TRBV10-1	NA	NA	TGCGCCGGCGGTCCCTACGAGCAGTACTTC	CAGGPYEQYF
TRBJ1-1	14	TRBV7-6	NA	NA	TGTGCCAGCAGCCACGGACACCAAAGCACTGAAGCTTTCTTT	CASSHGHQSTEAFF
TRBJ1-1	12	TRBV7-9	NA	many	TGTGCCAGCAGATCTAGACAGCGTCAAGCTTTCTTT	CASRSRQRQAFF
TRBJ2-2	15	TRBV7-9	NA	NA	TGTGCCAGCAGCCTAAACCGGGGTGACACCGGGGAGCTGTTTTTT	CASSLNRGDTGELFF
TRBJ1-2	14	TRBV7-9	TRBD1	NA	TGCGCCAGCAGTTACTCCGGGACAGGGGAAGGCTACACCTTC	CASSYSGTGEGYTF
TRBJ1-4	14	TRBV6-5	NA	once	TGTGCCAGCAGTTACTTGTCCAGGAATGAAAAACTGTTTTTT	CASSYLSRNEKLFF
TRBJ1-2	12	TRBV29-1	TRBD1	NA	TGCAGCATCCGGACAGGGATTTATGGCTACACCTTC	CSIRTGIYGYTF
TRBJ1-6	17	TRBV6-5	NA	NA	TGTGCCAGCAGTTACTCGTATCTGAGCTCCTATAATTCACCCCTCCACTTT	CASSYSYLSSYNSPLHF